These T cell receptor beta chains were read from a single sample in a study of PD-1 blockade in classical Hodgkin lymphoma. Libraries were prepared by immunoSEQ multiplex PCR; TCRdb keeps only in-frame clonotypes and omits some of them. The sample contains 37,000 or so clones, around 88% of which appear only once. This specimen was peripheral blood mononuclear cells (PBMCs), taken before the second cycle of nivolumab. The receptor source for this set is a human donor with classical Hodgkin lymphoma. Each CDR3 is given without its conserved first and last residue.

j_gene | v_gene | CDR3aa
TRBJ2-7 | TRBV4-1 | ASSQVRTGGSYEQY
TRBJ1-2 | TRBV6-5 | ASSYSNFPVYGYT
TRBJ1-5 | TRBV30 | AWRLARPDRGDQPQH
TRBJ2-1 | TRBV19 | ASSRLDGDWNEQF
TRBJ1-2 | TRBV5-6 | ASSLEGNYGYT
TRBJ1-3 | TRBV10-2 | ASRGRGDSGNTIY
TRBJ1-5 | TRBV13 | ASSLGPNSNQPQH
TRBJ1-2 | TRBV5-1 | ASSATTGTGIDYT
TRBJ1-2 | TRBV29-1 | SVERRPADGYT
TRBJ2-2 | TRBV9 | ASSVGTGPLTGELF
TRBJ2-1 | TRBV4-1 | ASSQVRWGSYEQF
TRBJ2-2 | TRBV14 | ASSQEEALNTGELF
TRBJ2-7 | TRBV2 | ATNPPGQGYEQY
TRBJ2-7 | TRBV7-6 | ASSLGVTGAYEQY
TRBJ1-2 | TRBV27 | ASSLNRVDGYT
TRBJ1-1 | TRBV11-3 | ASSPQGTEAF
TRBJ2-6 | TRBV10-3 | AISEFQGGKANVLT
TRBJ1-5 | TRBV4-1 | ASSQAATLSNQPQH
TRBJ2-7 | TRBV4-1 | ASSRSVGQQY
TRBJ2-2 | TRBV19 | ASSISPANTGELF
TRBJ2-5 | TRBV11-3 | ASSLTRGMETQY
TRBJ2-7 | TRBV7-3 | ASSPKPPPYEQY
TRBJ1-2 | TRBV7-3 | ASSFTPGQVHGYT
TRBJ2-1 | TRBV2 | ASSPRGRLAIDEQF
TRBJ2-7 | TRBV28 | ASSLKSMRGGDYEQY
TRBJ1-4 | TRBV30 | AWSKGRTNEKLF
TRBJ2-7 | TRBV6-1 | ASSETYEQY
TRBJ2-1 | TRBV27 | ASSLEGRGHEQF
TRBJ2-7 | TRBV5-1 | ASSLDPLYEQY
TRBJ2-1 | TRBV7-9 | ASSLGGRVYNEQF
TRBJ2-3 | TRBV5-1 | ASSSGTSGSTDTQY
TRBJ1-2 | TRBV4-1 | ASSQERLKV